The 17 T cell receptor beta chains reported below all come from one sample, sequenced in a study of T cell responses to AZD1222 COVID-19 vaccine. Sequencing used immunoSEQ multiplex PCR; TCRdb keeps in-frame clones, though not all of them. The sample gives roughly 180,000 clones, over 80% of which show up once; 0.8% to 1.3% is in the top ten. The sample in question was peripheral blood, obtained 28 days after the second dose of the MenACWY control vaccine. These receptors all come from an adult who received the MenACWY meningococcal vaccine as a control.

This chain links TRBV7-8 with TRBJ1-1; D unresolved. Looked up from germline, CDR1 is SGHVS and CDR2 is FQNEAQ. V was clipped by 1 base and J by 1 base, with 7 bases between them. CDR3 size: 14 residues. Written as DNA, the CDR3 is TGTGCCAGCAGCTTAGGGTCAGCGAACACTGAAGCTTTCTTT. Translated: CASSLGSANTEAFF.

The V gene is TRBV5-1, the J gene TRBJ1-1; no definite D call. V lost 5 bases and J 5 bases, leaving 13 bases between the germline ends. The CDR3 spans 13 residues. From germline, CDR1 is SGHRS and CDR2 YFSETQ. CDR3 in DNA: TGCGCCAGCAGGGGTGAACTTCGAACTGAAGCTTTCTTT. Translated, it gives CASRGELRTEAFF.

This clone was counted a single time. V is TRBV24-1 and J is TRBJ1-1; TRBD1 matches 11 bases. This CDR3 is built from 14 residues. With 3 bases clipped from V and 8 bases from J, the junction kept 4 bases outside the gene matches. From germline, CDR1 is KGHDR and CDR2 SFDVKD. The chain's CDR3 is CATSDRRTGGEAFF. CDR3 nucleotides: TGTGCCACCAGTGATCGCCGGACAGGGGGCGAAGCTTTCTTT.

The V gene is TRBV12-3 or TRBV12-4, the J gene TRBJ1-1; D not resolved. The CDR3 sequence is 13 residues long. The V gene lost 6 bases and the J gene lost 7 bases, with 15 bases spanning the gap. The CDR3 region is CASRNAAGHEAFF. The CDR3 region has the DNA TGTGCCAGCAGAAATGCGGCAGGTCATGAAGCTTTCTTT.

The gene calls are TRBV5-4 and TRBJ2-4, with a possible D match to TRBD1 (5 bases). Germline V gives CDR1 SGHNT, CDR2 YYREEE (reference sequence). Trimming cost V 0 bases and J 5 bases, with 12 bases left between them. CDR3 length equals 15 residues. DNA of the CDR3: TGTGCCAGCAGCTTGGGGGGCGGCGTCGAAAACATTCAGTACTTC. It yields the protein CASSLGGGVENIQYF.

The chain recombines TRBV29-1 with TRBJ1-1; D is possibly TRBD1 (5 bases). There are 12 residues in the CDR3. V was pared by 8 bases and J by 1 base, with 11 bases between. CDR1 is SQVTM and CDR2 is ANQGSEA in the germline V gene. CDR3 region: CSLRDGNTEAFF. The CDR3 DNA reads as TGCAGCCTCCGGGACGGGAACACTGAAGCTTTCTTT. The entire variable domain, with the rest obtained from reference TRBV29-1 and TRBJ1-1, is as follows: SAVISQKPSRDICQRGTSLTIQCQVDSQVTMMFWYRQQPGQSLTLIATANQGSEATYESGFVIDKFPISRPNLTFSTLTVSNMSPEDSSIYLCSLRDGNTEAFFGQGTRLTVV.

The chain carries TRBV7-8 and TRBJ2-7; 8 positions match TRBD1. The CDR3 consists of 15 residues. J lost 2 bases, V lost 4 bases, and 7 bases had no gene match. Germline loops: CDR1 SGHVS, CDR2 FQNEAQ. The CDR3 DNA reads as TGTGCCAGCAGCTCGCAGGGGGCTGCCCCCTACGAGCAGTACTTC. It specifies CASSSQGAAPYEQYF. Complete variable domain (other parts from reference TRBV7-8 and TRBJ2-7): GAGVSQSPRYKVAKRGQDVALRCDPISGHVSLFWYQQALGQGPEFLTYFQNEAQLDKSGLPSDRFFAERPEGSVSTLKIQRTQQEDSAVYLCASSSQGAAPYEQYFGPGTRLTVT.

DNA for the CDR3: TGTGCCAGCATCCAGTCCGGGACCTACGAGCAGTACTTC. Translated: CASIQSGTYEQYF. The chain is built from TRBV6-5 and TRBJ2-7, with D possibly being TRBD2 (5 bases). Germline CDR1 and CDR2: MNHEY and SVGAGI. The CDR3 loop spans 13 amino acids. Trimming stripped 7 bases from V and 2 bases from J, with 12 bases between.

V is TRBV19 and J is TRBJ2-1; D is ambiguous. Trimming pared 5 bases from V and 2 bases from J, leaving 13 bases between. The CDR3 runs 15 residues. CDR1 LNHDA and CDR2 SQIVND come from the germline V gene (reference sequence). The CDR3 reads CASSRSRSPYNEQFF. In nucleotides, the CDR3 is TGTGCCAGTAGTCGCAGTCGCAGCCCCTACAATGAGCAGTTCTTC.

The chain joins TRBV18 to TRBJ1-2; possible D gene TRBD1, 5 bases. Trimming left V 3 bases short and J 4 bases short, with 15 bases between. The CDR3 covers 15 residues. Germline CDR1 is KGHSH and CDR2 is LQKENI. Here the CDR3 reads CASSPVQTGLYGYTF. For the CDR3, the DNA is TGTGCCAGCTCACCTGTTCAAACAGGTCTCTATGGCTACACCTTC.

J is TRBJ1-6 and V is TRBV18, with D possibly matching TRBD1 (6 bases). The CDR3 has 16 amino acids. The V end was cut by 2 bases, the J end by 5 bases, with 13 bases between. Germline CDR1 reads KGHSH; CDR2 reads LQKENI. The CDR3 is CASSPGQRLNNSPLHF. The CDR3 coding sequence is TGTGCCAGCTCACCAGGACAGAGATTGAATAATTCACCCCTCCACTTT.

The chain is built from TRBV19 and TRBJ1-6; the match to TRBD1 covers 8 bases. Germline lookup yields CDR1 LNHDA and CDR2 SQIVND (reference sequence). This CDR3 contains 14 residues. The ends lost 5 bases at V and 7 bases at J; junction bases unmatched: 4. CDR3 nucleotides: TGTGCCAGTAGTGACAGGGGCGCCAATTCACCCCTCCACTTT. Translated: CASSDRGANSPLHF.

V is TRBV7-9 and J is TRBJ1-4; 8 positions match TRBD1. CDR3 length equals 15 residues. From germline, CDR1 is SEHNR and CDR2 FQNEAQ (reference sequence). V lost 8 bases to trimming and J lost 7 bases; unmatched junction nucleotides: 12. CDR3 DNA sequence: TGTGCCAGCGCCCAGGCCGGACAGGGAGGTGAAAAACTGTTTTTT. It encodes CASAQAGQGGEKLFF.

The J gene is TRBJ2-7, the V gene TRBV11-2; TRBD1 matches at 8 bases. This CDR3 comprises 15 residues. Looked up from germline, CDR1 is SGHAT and CDR2 is FQNNGV. After removal of 5 bases from V and 3 bases from J, the junction contained 9 bases not matched to a gene. The CDR3: CASSARTGSFYEQYF. CDR3 nucleotides: TGTGCCAGCAGCGCCCGGACAGGGAGTTTCTACGAGCAGTACTTC. Complete variable domain (other parts from reference TRBV11-2 and TRBJ2-7): EAGVAQSPRYKIIEKRQSVAFWCNPISGHATLYWYQQILGQGPKLLIQFQNNGVVDDSQLPKDRFSAERLKGVDSTLKIQPAKLEDSAVYLCASSARTGSFYEQYFGPGTRLTVT.

The chain carries TRBV3-1 (or the pseudogene TRBV3-2) and TRBJ1-4; D is possibly TRBD1 (5 bases). Trimming removed 1 base at V and 4 bases at J, with 13 bases between. The CDR3 runs 16 residues. Looked up from germline, CDR1 is LGHDT and CDR2 is YNNKEL (reference sequence). In nucleotides, the CDR3 is TGTGCCAGCAGCCAAGCCCCTCCAGGGATTAATGAAAAACTGTTTTTT. Translating gives CASSQAPPGINEKLFF.

CDR3 DNA sequence: TGTGCCAGCAGCTTACCGTCGAGGATCACTGAAGCTTTCTTT. Amino acids: CASSLPSRITEAFF. The chain combines TRBV11-1 with TRBJ1-1; D is unclear. The CDR3 is 14 amino acids. Trimming shortened V by 2 bases and J by 4 bases, and 11 bases separated the two germline ends. CDR1 is SGHAT, CDR2 FQDESV, per germline (reference sequence).

The chain has TRBV7-2 and TRBJ1-2; TRBD1 aligns across 7 bases. Germline loops: CDR1 SGHTA, CDR2 FQGNSA. V lost 6 bases, J lost 5 bases, and 9 bases stayed unmatched. The CDR3 is made up of 14 amino acids. The CDR3 sequence: CASSLRGEAYGYTF. The CDR3, as DNA: TGTGCCAGCAGTCTCAGGGGGGAGGCGTATGGCTACACCTTC.